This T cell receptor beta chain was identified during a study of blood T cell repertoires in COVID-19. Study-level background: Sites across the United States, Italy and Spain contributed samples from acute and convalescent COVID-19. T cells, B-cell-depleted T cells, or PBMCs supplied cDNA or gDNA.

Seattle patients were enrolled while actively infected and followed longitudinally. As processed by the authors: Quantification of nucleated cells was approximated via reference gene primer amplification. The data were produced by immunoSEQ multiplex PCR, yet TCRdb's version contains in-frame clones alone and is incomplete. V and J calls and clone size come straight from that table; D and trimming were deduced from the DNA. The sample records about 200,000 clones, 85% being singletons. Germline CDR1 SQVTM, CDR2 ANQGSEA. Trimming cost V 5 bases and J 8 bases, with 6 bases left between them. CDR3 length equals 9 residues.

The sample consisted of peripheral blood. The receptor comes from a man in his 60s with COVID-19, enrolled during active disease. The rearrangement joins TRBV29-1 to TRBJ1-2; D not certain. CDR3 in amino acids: CSVLEGYTF. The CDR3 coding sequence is TGCAGCGTTCTTGAGGGCTACACCTTC.